One and the same sample provided the 7 T cell receptor beta chains below, sequenced in a study of cytomegalovirus exposure and HLA in healthy donors. The PCR ran on 60 Vbeta and 13 Jbeta primers. Measured with immunoSEQ multiplex PCR; TCRdb has only the in-frame clones, and not every one. The data contain approximately 170,000 clones, 73% of them singletons. Sequences were obtained from PBMCs. These receptors all come from a woman aged 18-29 years in good health and CMV-seropositive.

The rearrangement links TRBV11-2 to TRBJ1-2; D is undetermined. V lost 6 bases to trimming and J lost 1 base, with 12 bases between them. The CDR3 has 14 amino acids. CDR1 is SGHAT and CDR2 is FQNNGV in the germline V gene. CDR3 nucleotides: TGTGCCAGCAGATCGGTAAAGAATAACTATGGCTACACCTTC. Protein product: CASRSVKNNYGYTF.

The chain links TRBV11-1 to TRBJ2-7; D is unclear. This CDR3 is 12 amino acids long. V lost 5 bases to trimming and J lost 2 bases, with 7 bases between them. Germline V gene data show CDR1 as SGHAT and CDR2 as FQDESV (reference sequence). The CDR3 DNA sequence: TGTGCCAGCAGCGCGGTCACCTACGAGCAGTACTTC. This encodes CASSAVTYEQYF. Together with reference TRBV11-1 and TRBJ2-7, the CDR3 gives the full variable domain: EAEVAQSPRYKITEKSQAVAFWCDPISGHATLYWYRQILGQGPELLVQFQDESVVDDSQLPKDRFSAERLKGVDSTLKIQPAELGDSAMYLCASSAVTYEQYFGPGTRLTVT.

The chain has TRBV11-2 and TRBJ2-7; 7 positions match TRBD1. Per germline, CDR1 SGHAT and CDR2 FQNNGV. Trimming at V came to 2 bases and at J to 5 bases, leaving 9 bases not matched to a gene. The CDR3 is 15 residues long. DNA of the CDR3: TGTGCCAGCAGCTTACGGCCCTCAACAGGGGACGAGCAGTACTTC. This sequence encodes CASSLRPSTGDEQYF.

V is TRBV13 and J is TRBJ2-3; the match to TRBD2 covers 9 bases. The CDR3 runs to 16 residues. V was clipped by 0 bases and J by 0 bases; unmatched bases: 1. Germline V gene data show CDR1 as PRHDT and CDR2 as FYEKMQ (reference sequence). Here the CDR3 DNA reads TGTGCCAGCAGCTTAGGGCTAGCGGGGAGCACAGATACGCAGTATTTT. Translated, it gives CASSLGLAGSTDTQYF.

This sequence joins TRBV18 and TRBJ2-7; 7 positions agree with TRBD1. Germline V lookup: CDR1 KGHSH, CDR2 LQKENI. The CDR3 sequence is 15 residues long. V shed 3 bases and J 2 bases; nucleotides not matched to a gene: 7. CDR3 sequence reads: CASSPDRESTYEQYF. CDR3 nucleotide sequence: TGTGCCAGCTCACCCGACAGGGAATCGACCTACGAGCAGTACTTC.

This clone has only a few counts. This chain links TRBV7-2 with TRBJ1-1, with D unclear. This CDR3 has 11 residues. The V end lost 4 bases, the J end lost 2 bases, and 2 bases lay between the germline ends. Germline lookup yields CDR1 SGHTA and CDR2 FQGNSA. The CDR3 region has the DNA TGTGCCAGCAGCTCTAACACTGAAGCTTTCTTT. Protein: CASSSNTEAFF. Filled out from reference TRBV7-2 and TRBJ1-1, the complete variable domain reads GAGVSQSPSNKVTEKGKDVELRCDPISGHTALYWYRQSLGQGLEFLIYFQGNSAPDKSGLPSDRFSAERTGGSVSTLTIQRTQQEDSAVYLCASSSNTEAFFGQGTRLTVV.

This chain uses TRBV7-9 with TRBJ1-1; 7 bases are shared with TRBD1. This CDR3 contains 15 residues. CDR1 is SEHNR, CDR2 FQNEAQ, per germline (reference sequence). The J segment lost 0 bases and the V segment lost 1 base, leaving 2 bases of the junction unmatched. The chain's CDR3 is CASSLGGQLNTEAFF. The CDR3 nucleotides are TGTGCCAGCAGCTTAGGGGGACAGCTGAACACTGAAGCTTTCTTT.